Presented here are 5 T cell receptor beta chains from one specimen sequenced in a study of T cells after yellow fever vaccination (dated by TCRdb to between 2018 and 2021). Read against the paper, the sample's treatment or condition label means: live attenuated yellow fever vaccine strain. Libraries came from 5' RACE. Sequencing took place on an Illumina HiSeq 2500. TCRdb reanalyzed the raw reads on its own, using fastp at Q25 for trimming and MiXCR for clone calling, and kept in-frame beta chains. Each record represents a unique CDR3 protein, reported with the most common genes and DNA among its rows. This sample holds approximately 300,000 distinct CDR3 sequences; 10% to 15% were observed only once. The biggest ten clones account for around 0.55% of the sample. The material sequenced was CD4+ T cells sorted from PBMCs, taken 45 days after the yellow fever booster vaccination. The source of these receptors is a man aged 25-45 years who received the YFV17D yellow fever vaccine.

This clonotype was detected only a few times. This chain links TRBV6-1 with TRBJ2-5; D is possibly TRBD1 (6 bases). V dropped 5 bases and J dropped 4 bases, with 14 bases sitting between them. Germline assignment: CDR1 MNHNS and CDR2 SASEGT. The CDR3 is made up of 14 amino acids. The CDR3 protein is CASSRTAGGETQYF. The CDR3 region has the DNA TGTGCCAGCAGTCGGACAGCCGGAGGAGAGACCCAGTACTTC.

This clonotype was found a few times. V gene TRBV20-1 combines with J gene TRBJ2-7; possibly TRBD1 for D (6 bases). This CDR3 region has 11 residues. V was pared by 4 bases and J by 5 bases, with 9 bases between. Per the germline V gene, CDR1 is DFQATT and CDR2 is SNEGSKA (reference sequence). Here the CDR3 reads CSATGQNEQYF. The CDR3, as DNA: TGCAGTGCTACCGGACAGAACGAGCAGTACTTC.

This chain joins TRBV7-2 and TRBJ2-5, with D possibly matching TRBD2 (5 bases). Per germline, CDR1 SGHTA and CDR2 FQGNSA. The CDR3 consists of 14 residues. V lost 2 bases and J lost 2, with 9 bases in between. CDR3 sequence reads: CASSLWSGQETQYF. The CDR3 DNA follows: TGTGCCAGCAGCTTATGGAGCGGACAAGAGACCCAGTACTTC.

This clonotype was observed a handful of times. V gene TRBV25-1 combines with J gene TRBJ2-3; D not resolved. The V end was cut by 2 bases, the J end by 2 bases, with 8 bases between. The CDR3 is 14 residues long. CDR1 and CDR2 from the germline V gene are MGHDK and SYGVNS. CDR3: CASSEEATTDTQYF. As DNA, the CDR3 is TGTGCCAGCAGTGAAGAGGCCACCACAGATACGCAGTATTTT.

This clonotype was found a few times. CDR3 protein: CATKRLTSGWIYEQYF. CDR3 DNA sequence: TGTGCCACCAAGAGATTGACAAGCGGGTGGATTTACGAGCAGTACTTC. V gene TRBV6-2 or TRBV6-3 combines with J gene TRBJ2-7, with D maybe TRBD2 (6 bases). The CDR3 extends over 16 amino acids. The V gene lost 10 bases and the J gene lost 4 bases, with 26 bases spanning the gap. CDR1 is MNHEY, CDR2 SVGEGT, per germline.